This T cell receptor (beta chain) was captured by sequencing in a study of Ad26.COV2.S vaccination and SARS-CoV-2 variants (dated by TCRdb to 2020 to 2022). With regard to the full study: The specificity and breadth of SARS-CoV-2-reactive T cell receptors after Ad26.COV2.S vaccination were assessed by TCRbeta repertoire sequencing. The TCR-sequenced set comprised approximately 30 samples: about 19 Ad26.COV2.S vaccine recipients, 5 placebo recipients and 8 SARS-CoV-2 convalescent individuals. Results the study describes overall, beyond this receptor: It was noted by the authors that total T cell responses may have been underestimated by the TCR breadth and depth analyses. After vaccination, substantial breadth of spike-specific CD8+ and CD4+ T cell responses was reported. Vaccine and placebo recipients had comparable non-spike TCR breadth, which fits with the vaccine containing only spike. Higher spike-specific TCR breadth was observed in Ad26.COV2.S recipients than in placebo recipients (P = 0.0014).

This specimen's time point label, interpreted: individuals recovered from natural SARS-CoV-2 infection. As concerns this clone: No antigen is known for it. No base qualities exist here, and no much larger clone lies one base off it.

The germline V gene gives CDR1 as SGHVS and CDR2 as FNYEAQ. The junction carries 11 bases between V and J, which are trimmed by 2 bases and 0 bases respectively. The CDR3 numbers 16 residues from cysteine through phenylalanine. Solely the CDR3 DNA is kept, with 48 bases framed from the first base. The immunoSEQ Assay was the method used to sequence TCRbeta CDR3 regions. After extraction, genomic DNA underwent amplification by bias-controlled multiplex PCR, followed by high-throughput sequencing. Per the source publication's procedure: Collapsing and filtering of sequences were performed to quantify the absolute abundance of each unique TCRbeta CDR3 region. Usable DNA was measured by amplifying reference genes present in all nucleated cells, and TCRbeta template counts were normalized to that usable DNA to estimate T cell fraction. Repertoire TCRs were annotated as SARS-CoV-2-specific when V gene, CDR3 amino acid sequence and J gene were exactly matched to a known reactive TCR set. The reference SARS-CoV-2 TCR set came from MIRA and was filtered for enrichment in COVID-19-positive ImmuneCODE repertoires, removing public or cross-reactive TCRs. Using the MIRA antigens, annotated TCRs were further analysed by specific ORF or by position within an ORF. Depth was the summed frequency of annotated unique rearrangements, while breadth was defined as annotated unique rearrangements over total unique productive rearrangements. TCR breadth was compared between groups using two-sided Wilcoxon rank-sum tests. TCRdb took this table from immuneACCESS and kept in-frame rearrangements with V and J called. Such tables lack part of the clones; where checked against another copy, unresolved V genes explain under half of the gap, and the rest is unexplained. V and J calls and clone size are those listed in that table; D and trimming were worked out from the DNA. The sample records some 190,000 clones, 87% of which are singletons. The biggest ten clones account for over 4.5% of the sample.

This material consisted of peripheral blood, taken after recovery from COVID-19. This clonotype was sampled from a human donor who had recovered from COVID-19. The chain is made from TRBV7-6 and TRBJ1-3; too little of a D gene remains to name it. The CDR3 has the sequence CASSLFSEGSGNTIYF. The DNA sequence is as follows: TGTGCCAGCAGCTTATTTAGCGAAGGCTCTGGAAACACCATATATTTT.